A single sample gave rise to the 20 T cell receptor beta chains below, sequenced in a study of cytomegalovirus exposure and HLA in healthy donors. Primers for the PCR totalled 60 Vbeta and 13 Jbeta. Assay used: immunoSEQ multiplex PCR; TCRdb lists only in-frame clones, some missing. The table shows roughly 48,000 clones, with approximately 78% occurring only once. The sequenced sample was PBMCs. The source is a woman in her 30s in good health and CMV-seronegative.

Here the CDR3 DNA reads TGCGCCAGCAGCCAAGATCCGGGGTTTAGCAATCAGCCCCAGCATTTT. It yields the protein CASSQDPGFSNQPQHF. The chain has TRBV4-1 and TRBJ1-5; D unresolved. V was shortened by 0 bases and J by 0 bases, with 9 bases between the two germline ends. The CDR3 consists of 16 residues. Germline V CDR1 and CDR2: MGHRA, YSYEKL.

V and J are TRBV10-3 and TRBJ1-2; tentative D call: TRBD1 (5 bases). The CDR3 is 15 amino acids. Trimming pared 3 bases from V and 0 bases from J, leaving 11 bases between. Germline V gene data show CDR1 as ENHRY and CDR2 as SYGVKD. CDR3 region: CAISDRATPNYGYTF. The CDR3 DNA follows: TGTGCCATCAGTGACAGGGCCACTCCTAACTATGGCTACACCTTC.

The chain links TRBV6-1 to TRBJ1-2; the D gene is possibly TRBD1 (5 bases). CDR3 length: 14 residues. The V gene lost 1 base and the J gene lost 4 bases, with 10 bases spanning the gap. Germline CDR1 is MNHNS and CDR2 is SASEGT. The CDR3 here is CASSEVGEGYGYTF. The CDR3, as DNA: TGTGCCAGCAGTGAAGTGGGGGAGGGCTATGGCTACACCTTC.

In its sample, this clone was seen once. The rearrangement joins TRBV6-4 to TRBJ2-1, with D possibly TRBD2 on 5 matching bases. V was trimmed by 4 bases and J by 4 bases, leaving 8 bases between them. Germline assignment: CDR1 MRHNA and CDR2 SNTAGT. The CDR3 is 13 amino acids. The CDR3 reads CASSVSEYNEQFF. The CDR3 DNA is TGTGCCAGCAGTGTTAGCGAGTACAATGAGCAGTTCTTC.

This sequence joins TRBV6-1 and TRBJ2-7, with D possibly TRBD1 on 5 matching bases. Trimming stripped 3 bases from V and 6 bases from J, with 21 bases between. Per germline, CDR1 MNHNS and CDR2 SASEGT. This CDR3 is 16 amino acids long. DNA for the CDR3: TGTGCCAGCAGTGATCTTCCAGGGTCTTCGATCTCCGAGCAGTACTTC. Translated, it gives CASSDLPGSSISEQYF.

The rearrangement links TRBV2 to TRBJ2-7; 10 nucleotides align to TRBD2. The V and J ends lost 3 bases and 4 bases, in that order; junction bases with no gene match: 9. This CDR3 spans 16 amino acids. Germline CDR1 and CDR2: SNHLY and FYNNEI. The CDR3 spells CASSEGWVAGGYEQYF. Here the CDR3 DNA reads TGTGCCAGCAGTGAGGGCTGGGTAGCGGGGGGATACGAGCAGTACTTC.

The gene calls are TRBV6-4 and TRBJ2-3; TRBD1 matches 7 bases. The V gene end was trimmed by 4 bases and the J gene end by 2 bases; junction bases not matched to a gene: 9. Germline CDR1 is MRHNA and CDR2 is SNTAGT. This CDR3 is built from 16 residues. CDR3 DNA sequence: TGTGCCAGCAGTGCCCTGTGGACAGGAACCACAGATACGCAGTATTTT. This translates into CASSALWTGTTDTQYF.

This clone showed up just a few times. The rearrangement uses TRBV29-1 and TRBJ2-5, with a possible D match to TRBD2 (7 bases). Trimming took off 4 bases at V and 9 bases at J, with 21 bases between the two ends. This CDR3 contains 14 residues. The germline gives CDR1 SQVTM, CDR2 ANQGSEA. The CDR3 sequence is CSVVGRDILGAQYF. For the CDR3, the DNA is TGCAGCGTTGTGGGGAGGGACATCTTGGGGGCCCAGTACTTC.

The chain joins TRBV7-9 to TRBJ1-5, with D maybe TRBD1 (5 bases). Germline V gene data show CDR1 as SEHNR and CDR2 as FQNEAQ (reference sequence). Between the trimmed V and J ends, which lost 7 bases and 0 bases, there was a span of 7 bases. The CDR3 has 13 residues. CDR3 bases: TGTGCCAGCACCACAGGTAGCAATCAGCCCCAGCATTTT. Protein: CASTTGSNQPQHF. Supplemented by reference TRBV7-9 and TRBJ1-5, the full variable domain reads DTGVSQNPRHKITKRGQNVTFRCDPISEHNRLYWYRQTLGQGPEFLTYFQNEAQLEKSRLLSDRFSAERPKGSFSTLEIQRTEQGDSAMYLCASTTGSNQPQHFGDGTRLSIL.

This clone was seen a few times. J is TRBJ2-5 and V is TRBV28; D perhaps matches TRBD1 (5 bases). This CDR3 region has 13 residues. V dropped 8 bases and J dropped 3 bases, with 13 bases sitting between them. Germline CDR1 and CDR2: MDHEN and SYDVKM. For the CDR3, the DNA is TGTGCCAGCCGTGCGACAGCTAAAGAGACCCAGTACTTC. Amino acid sequence: CASRATAKETQYF.

This chain joins TRBV6-5 and TRBJ1-1; tentatively, D is TRBD1 (5 bases). The CDR3 covers 14 residues. Germline V CDR1 and CDR2: MNHEY, SVGAGI. Trimming took 6 bases from V and 3 from J, leaving 14 bases between them. For the CDR3, the DNA is TGTGCCAGCAGGGGGGGAGGTGGTCACACTGAAGCTTTCTTT. Its protein is CASRGGGGHTEAFF.

The J gene is TRBJ1-1, the V gene TRBV28; the match to TRBD1 covers 7 bases. Germline assignment: CDR1 MDHEN and CDR2 SYDVKM. J was trimmed by 0 bases and V by 3 bases; bases with no gene match: 7. This CDR3 comprises 16 residues. CDR3 amino acids: CASSLSSDRVNTEAFF. CDR3 nucleotide sequence: TGTGCCAGCAGTTTGTCCTCCGACAGGGTGAACACTGAAGCTTTCTTT.

This clone was counted only a few times. The gene calls are TRBV13 and TRBJ2-7; D gene unclear. Germline CDR1 reads PRHDT; CDR2 reads FYEKMQ (reference sequence). V was cut by 0 bases and J by 0 bases, with 6 bases left in between. This CDR3 has 14 residues. The CDR3 sequence: CASSLGQFSYEQYF. The CDR3 DNA reads TGTGCCAGCAGCTTAGGACAATTCTCCTACGAGCAGTACTTC.

V usage is TRBV7-7 and J usage is TRBJ2-7; TRBD1 matches 10 bases. The CDR3 covers 14 residues. V trimming: 5 bases; J trimming: 5 bases; junction bases outside the gene matches: 6. Germline values: CDR1 SSHAT, CDR2 FNYEAQ (reference sequence). The CDR3 protein is CASSPDRGDNEQYF. The CDR3 region has the DNA TGTGCCAGCAGCCCGGACAGGGGGGATAACGAGCAGTACTTC.

J is TRBJ2-3 and V is TRBV6-1; D is perhaps TRBD2 (5 bases). The CDR3 length is 15 residues. Germline V gives CDR1 MNHNS, CDR2 SASEGT. The V and J ends lost 1 base and 4 bases respectively, with 12 bases between them. The CDR3 loop reads CASSEGRFRPDTQYF. The CDR3 DNA reads TGTGCCAGCAGTGAAGGGAGGTTCCGACCAGATACGCAGTATTTT.

This clone was recorded once. The V and J genes are TRBV20-1 and TRBJ1-1; TRBD1 is a possible D gene (6 bases). Trimming pared 1 base from V and 10 bases from J, leaving 10 bases between. The CDR3 covers 11 residues. CDR1 is DFQATT and CDR2 is SNEGSKA in the germline V gene (reference sequence). The CDR3 here is CSARGGGGAFF. The CDR3 nucleotides are TGCAGTGCTAGAGGGGGAGGGGGAGCTTTCTTT.

The genes are TRBV18 and TRBJ1-1, with 7 bases aligning to TRBD1. CDR1 and CDR2 (germline): KGHSH, LQKENI. The CDR3 contains 14 residues. V lost 5 bases and J lost 8; bases outside the gene matches: 11. Here the CDR3 reads CASSGYTGDMEAFF. CDR3 DNA: TGTGCCAGCTCAGGATATACAGGGGACATGGAAGCTTTCTTT.

The genes are TRBV5-5 and TRBJ2-7, with 7 bases lining up with TRBD1. The germline CDR1 and CDR2 sequences are SGHKS and YYEKEE (reference sequence). The V segment lost 0 bases and the J segment 2 bases; nucleotides outside the gene matches: 5. The CDR3 runs to 15 residues. CDR3 nucleotide sequence: TGTGCCAGCAGCTTGGAGACAGGGAGCCCCTACGAGCAGTACTTC. Encoded protein: CASSLETGSPYEQYF.

The chain couples TRBV6-6 to TRBJ1-1; tentative D call: TRBD1 (5 bases). V lost 0 bases to trimming and J lost 1 base, with 12 bases between them. Germline-derived CDR1 and CDR2 are MNHNY and SVGAGI (reference sequence). The length of the CDR3 is 16 residues. The CDR3 DNA is TGTGCCAGCAGTTACTCGGGCAGGGCCGCGAACACTGAAGCTTTCTTT. This codes for CASSYSGRAANTEAFF.

This clone appeared a few times. The gene calls are TRBV29-1 and TRBJ1-1; 8 nucleotides line up with TRBD1. With V trimmed by 6 bases and J by 0 bases, 15 bases remained unmatched. This CDR3 comprises 17 residues. Germline assignment: CDR1 SQVTM and CDR2 ANQGSEA. CDR3 nucleotide sequence: TGCAGCGTCAGATCCGGGACAGGCCTACAATTGAACACTGAAGCTTTCTTT. Residues: CSVRSGTGLQLNTEAFF. The variable domain in full, completed from reference TRBV29-1 and TRBJ1-1, reads SAVISQKPSRDICQRGTSLTIQCQVDSQVTMMFWYRQQPGQSLTLIATANQGSEATYESGFVIDKFPISRPNLTFSTLTVSNMSPEDSSIYLCSVRSGTGLQLNTEAFFGQGTRLTVV.